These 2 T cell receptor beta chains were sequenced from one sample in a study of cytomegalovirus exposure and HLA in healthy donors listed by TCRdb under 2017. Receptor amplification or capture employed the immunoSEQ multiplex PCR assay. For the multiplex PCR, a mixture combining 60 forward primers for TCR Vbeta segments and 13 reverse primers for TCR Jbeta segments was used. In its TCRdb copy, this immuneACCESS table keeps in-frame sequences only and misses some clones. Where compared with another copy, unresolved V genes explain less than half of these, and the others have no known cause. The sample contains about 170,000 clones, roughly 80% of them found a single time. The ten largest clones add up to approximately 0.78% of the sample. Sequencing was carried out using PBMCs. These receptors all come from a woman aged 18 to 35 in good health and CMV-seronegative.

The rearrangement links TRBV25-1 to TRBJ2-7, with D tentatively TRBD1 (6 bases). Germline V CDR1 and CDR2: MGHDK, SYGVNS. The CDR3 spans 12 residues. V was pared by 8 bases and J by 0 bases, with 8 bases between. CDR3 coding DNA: TGTGCCAGCCGGGACACCTCCTACGAGCAGTACTTC. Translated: CASRDTSYEQYF.

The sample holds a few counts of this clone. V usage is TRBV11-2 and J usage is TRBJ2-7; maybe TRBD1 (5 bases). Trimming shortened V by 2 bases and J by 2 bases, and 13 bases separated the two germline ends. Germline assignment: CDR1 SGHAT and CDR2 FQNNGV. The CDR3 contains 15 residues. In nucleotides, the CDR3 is TGTGCCAGCAGCTTAAAGAGACAGTATACCTACGAGCAGTACTTC. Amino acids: CASSLKRQYTYEQYF.